This TCR beta chain was identified during a study of post-analysis software for immune sequencing data (dated by TCRdb to between 2014 and 2017). Some background on the complete study: Disease courses on record covered relapsing-remitting, secondary progressive and progressive-relapsing multiple sclerosis, though some patients had no subtype annotation. A subset of samples was prepared in parallel using single-end sample barcoding, then pooled and co-amplified after Illumina adapter ligation. The patient repertoires were set against roughly eleven previously published healthy control repertoires from donors whose ages ranged from 6 to 25 years. Findings and caveats that apply to the study as a whole: The multiple sclerosis patient group was slightly younger than the control group. Significantly lower normalized Chao1 diversity was found in multiple sclerosis patients than in controls, suggesting substantial peripheral T-cell clonal expansion. Direct clustering with F measure showed strong co-clustering of samples prepared in the same batch, prompting a batch-effect correction. Patients showed significantly higher frequencies than controls for several TRBV segments, among them TRBV5-6, TRBV5-1 and TRBV20-1.

With regard to this clonotype: What antigen it recognizes has not been identified. No quality values exist for individual bases; no much larger clone is one base distant.

TCR beta repertoires were profiled from peripheral blood of about a dozen young patients with multiple sclerosis to demonstrate the VDJtools post-analysis software. The multiple sclerosis patients were children and adolescents between roughly 6 and 17 years of age. The germline V gene encodes CDR1 DFQATT and CDR2 SNEGSKA (reference sequence). V and J lose 0 bases and 5 bases, and a span of 10 bases separates them. The CDR3 spans 13 residues, from the cysteine through the phenylalanine. Only the CDR3 region is kept as DNA, spanning 39 bases read in frame from base 1. The library was built by means of PCR. The run used an Illumina HiSeq 2500. To reduce PCR and sequencing biases, unique molecular identifiers were built into the TCR beta cDNA libraries. Every 1 to 10 million input T cells yielded approximately 500,000 cDNA molecules, meaning each molecule approximated one T cell. Patient libraries were prepared and sequenced with the same protocol used for the earlier healthy control dataset. Within a given batch, samples were prepared together, multiplexed and sequenced on the same HiSeq lane. Per the original workflow: Raw barcoded reads were processed with MIGEC, discarding single-read molecular identifier groups before consensus assembly and CDR3 extraction. VDJtools was used for post-analysis of the clonotype tables, with diversity normalized by down-sampling every dataset to the smallest sample size. Repertoire overlap clustering matched CDR3 amino acid but not nucleotide sequences to correct batch-related cross-sample contamination. The raw public reads went through TCRdb reprocessing: fastp at Q25, MiXCR clone calling, in-frame beta chains kept. Entries are consolidated by CDR3 protein sequence, retaining the most common genes and DNA. TCRdb assigned the V and J calls; the authors' analysis was not used. A total of a few hundred thousand distinct CDR3 sequences appear in this sample, 30% to 40% of them only once. The ten largest clones represent around 5.9% of the sample.

The sequencing input was blood. The rearranged segments are TRBV20-1 and TRBJ2-5, with no confident D gene call. This TCR was recovered from a girl aged 2-17 years with multiple sclerosis. CDR3 region: CSARDGLAETQYF. The DNA sequence is as follows: TGCAGTGCTAGAGATGGCCTCGCCGAGACCCAGTACTTC.